The sequence of this T cell receptor beta chain was determined in a study of cytomegalovirus exposure and HLA in healthy donors. V was clipped by 2 bases and J by 9 bases, with 17 bases between them. CDR3 size: 15 residues. The germline V gene has CDR1 SGHVS and CDR2 FQNEAQ. A note on this clone: Its antigen remains unknown.

General observations from the study: Despite most TCR sequences being rare, some public TCRs occurred in many donors. Presence/absence comparisons presumed near-even sequencing depth among donors. The CMV antigen specificity of a few CMV-associated chains was confirmed through in vitro analysis. Being indistinguishable, some V segments were excluded, TRBV6-2 and TRBV6-3 among them.

The PCR used 60 Vbeta and 13 Jbeta primers. Using immunoSEQ multiplex PCR, the repertoire was profiled, and TCRdb retains in-frame clones only, with some absent. The sample carries under 150,000 clones, approximately 84% recorded once. The material sequenced was PBMCs. The rearrangement joins TRBV7-8 to TRBJ2-1, with D perhaps matching TRBD2 (5 bases). The receptor comes from a boy between 2 and 10 years old in good health and CMV-seronegative. Here the CDR3 reads CASSLLERILGEQFF. The CDR3 nucleotides read TGTGCCAGCAGCTTACTTGAGCGGATCTTAGGTGAGCAGTTCTTC.